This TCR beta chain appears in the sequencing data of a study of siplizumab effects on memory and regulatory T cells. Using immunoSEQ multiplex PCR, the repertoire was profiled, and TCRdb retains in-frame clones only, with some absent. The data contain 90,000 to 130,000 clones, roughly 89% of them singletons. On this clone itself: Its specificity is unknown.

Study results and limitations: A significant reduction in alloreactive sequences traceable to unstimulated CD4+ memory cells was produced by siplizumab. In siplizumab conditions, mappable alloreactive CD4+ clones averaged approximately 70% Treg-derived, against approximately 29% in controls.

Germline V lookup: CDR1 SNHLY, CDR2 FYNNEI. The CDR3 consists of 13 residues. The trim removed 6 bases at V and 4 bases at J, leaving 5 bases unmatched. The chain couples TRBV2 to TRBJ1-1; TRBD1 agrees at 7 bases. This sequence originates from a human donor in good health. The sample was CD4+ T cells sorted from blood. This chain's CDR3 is CASSRDRVTEAFF. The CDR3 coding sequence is TGTGCCAGCAGCAGAGACAGGGTCACTGAAGCTTTCTTT.